These 29 T cell receptor beta chains share one sample of origin, sequenced in a study of blood T cell repertoires in COVID-19. The assay was immunoSEQ multiplex PCR, and TCRdb's table has in-frame clones only and misses some. The table shows 300,000 to 400,000 clones, with around 86% occurring only once. Sequencing input: peripheral blood. Receptors were obtained from a woman between 45 and 65 years old with COVID-19, enrolled during active disease.

V gene TRBV15 combines with J gene TRBJ2-5, with 8 nucleotides matching TRBD1. The trim removed 3 bases at V and 3 bases at J, leaving 6 bases unmatched. The V gene's germline CDR1 is LNHNV and CDR2 YYDKDF (reference sequence). CDR3 size: 15 residues. CDR3 DNA sequence: TGTGCCACCAGCAGTGATGGACAGGGCGAAGAGACCCAGTACTTC. Its protein is CATSSDGQGEETQYF.

The DNA for the CDR3 is TGTGCCAGCAGTAACAGGGGGTGGGCCAAAAACATTCAGTACTTC. Its translation: CASSNRGWAKNIQYF. This sequence joins TRBV5-6 and TRBJ2-4; 8 bases are shared with TRBD1. Germline loops: CDR1 SGHDT, CDR2 YYEEEE. With 5 bases clipped from V and 1 base from J, the junction kept 5 bases outside the gene matches. The CDR3 runs 15 residues.

J is TRBJ2-3 and V is TRBV27; 11 nucleotides match TRBD2. The germline CDR1 and CDR2 sequences are MNHEY and SMNVEV (reference sequence). The V and J ends lost 5 bases and 14 bases, in that order; junction bases with no gene match: 12. The length of the CDR3 is 14 residues. The chain's CDR3 is CASSLELAGGRRYF. The CDR3 region has the DNA TGTGCCAGCAGTCTGGAGCTAGCGGGAGGCCGGAGGTATTTT.

The rearrangement joins TRBV6-5 to TRBJ1-2, with 9 positions matching TRBD1. V was pared by 6 bases and J by 7 bases, with 9 bases of the junction left unmatched. CDR3 length: 14 residues. CDR1 is MNHEY, CDR2 SVGAGI, per germline. CDR3 DNA: TGTGCCAGCAGCGACGGGACAGGGAAGGGTGGCTACACCTTC. It is translated as CASSDGTGKGGYTF.

The chain links TRBV7-9 to TRBJ2-1, with 7 positions matching TRBD1. The CDR3 contains 15 residues. Germline-derived CDR1 and CDR2 are SEHNR and FQNEAQ (reference sequence). The V gene end was trimmed by 3 bases and the J gene end by 6 bases; junction bases not matched to a gene: 8. CDR3 region: CASSFSTGNINEQFF. The DNA for the CDR3 is TGTGCCAGCAGCTTTTCGACAGGGAATATCAATGAGCAGTTCTTC.

The J gene is TRBJ2-3, the V gene TRBV3-1 (or the pseudogene TRBV3-2), with D maybe TRBD2 (5 bases). This CDR3 is built from 15 residues. Germline V gene sequence: CDR1 LGHDT, CDR2 YNNKEL (reference sequence). V was pared by 1 base and J by 11 bases, with 19 bases between. The CDR3 DNA is TGTGCCAGCAGCCAAGCTGGGAGTGAGGGAATTGGGCAGTATTTT. Encoded protein: CASSQAGSEGIGQYF.

Here the CDR3 DNA reads TGTGCCAGCAGTTTACTGGGACAGCAACACGAGCAGTACTTC. It codes for CASSLLGQQHEQYF. This rearrangement joins TRBV27 to TRBJ2-7, with 7 bases matching TRBD1. V was pared by 2 bases and J by 5 bases, with 6 bases of the junction left unmatched. The germline V gene encodes CDR1 MNHEY and CDR2 SMNVEV (reference sequence). CDR3 length equals 14 residues.

The chain recombines TRBV11-3 with TRBJ2-1, with 8 bases lining up with TRBD2. This CDR3 is built from 15 residues. Germline values: CDR1 SGHNT, CDR2 YENEEA. The V segment lost 7 bases and the J segment 4 bases; nucleotides outside the gene matches: 9. CDR3 loop: CASTKGVAGYNEQFF. The CDR3 region has the DNA TGTGCCAGCACCAAAGGGGTAGCGGGGTACAATGAGCAGTTCTTC.

The V gene is TRBV2, the J gene TRBJ1-1; D possibly corresponds to TRBD1 (6 bases). Trimming cost V 2 bases and J 7 bases, with 11 bases left between them. Looked up from germline, CDR1 is SNHLY and CDR2 is FYNNEI. The CDR3 totals 13 residues. CDR3 loop: CASSERGGYEAFF. The CDR3 DNA sequence: TGTGCCAGCAGTGAACGAGGGGGTTATGAAGCTTTCTTT.

This chain links TRBV6-5 with TRBJ2-7; a weak D match, TRBD1 (6 bases). Germline loops: CDR1 MNHEY, CDR2 SVGAGI. There are 13 residues in the CDR3. Trimming removed 6 bases at V and 2 bases at J, with 11 bases between. The CDR3 DNA reads as TGTGCCAGCAGATGGACAGCAGCCTACGAGCAGTACTTC. It specifies CASRWTAAYEQYF.

The DNA for the CDR3 is TGTGCCAGCAGCTTAGTTGCCTCTACCGAGACCCAGTACTTC. As protein: CASSLVASTETQYF. This chain joins TRBV7-9 and TRBJ2-5, with no clear D. The V gene's germline CDR1 is SEHNR and CDR2 FQNEAQ (reference sequence). The V end was cut by 1 base, the J end by 5 bases, with 11 bases between. This CDR3 comprises 14 residues.

J is TRBJ2-2 and V is TRBV7-6; the D is unclear. Trimming stripped 3 bases from V and 5 bases from J, with 13 bases between. This CDR3 has 15 residues. Germline assignment: CDR1 SGHVS and CDR2 FNYEAQ. In nucleotides, the CDR3 is TGTGCCAGCAGCTTGGCGGCACCCTTGACCGGGGAGCTGTTTTTT. Its translation: CASSLAAPLTGELFF.

The chain has TRBV5-6 and TRBJ1-3, with D possibly matching TRBD1 (6 bases). V was clipped by 4 bases and J by 1 base, with 12 bases between them. CDR3 length: 15 residues. Germline V lookup: CDR1 SGHDT, CDR2 YYEEEE. The CDR3 DNA follows: TGTGCCAGCAGCAAGGGGGTCTGGTCTGGAAACACCATATATTTT. Encoded protein: CASSKGVWSGNTIYF.

This clone was detected only once. V gene TRBV6-6 combines with J gene TRBJ2-3; 11 nucleotides line up with TRBD2. CDR1 and CDR2 from the germline V gene are MNHNY and SVGAGI (reference sequence). The length of the CDR3 is 14 residues. V lost 8 bases to trimming and J lost 2 bases; unmatched junction nucleotides: 3. CDR3 in amino acids: CASLAGGSTDTQYF. The CDR3 DNA is TGTGCCAGCCTAGCGGGAGGTTCCACAGATACGCAGTATTTT.

The chain has TRBV18 and TRBJ1-4; 7 bases align to TRBD1. Germline loops: CDR1 KGHSH, CDR2 LQKENI. CDR3 size: 17 residues. V lost 3 bases, J lost 5 bases, and 12 bases stayed unmatched. CDR3 region: CASSPPRPGQINEKLFF. DNA of the CDR3: TGTGCCAGCTCACCTCCTCGTCCGGGACAGATCAATGAAAAACTGTTTTTT.

The V gene is TRBV15, the J gene TRBJ1-5, with D maybe TRBD1 (6 bases). Trimming cost V 0 bases and J 3 bases, with 9 bases left between them. The germline V gene encodes CDR1 LNHNV and CDR2 YYDKDF (reference sequence). CDR3 size: 15 residues. The CDR3 DNA sequence: TGTGCCACCAGCAGAGATGGGGGCAACAATCAGCCCCAGCATTTT. Translation gives CATSRDGGNNQPQHF.

The rearrangement joins TRBV6-2 or TRBV6-3 to TRBJ2-7; TRBD2 is a possible D gene (5 bases). The CDR3 length is 13 residues. Trimming pared 3 bases from V and 3 bases from J, leaving 9 bases between. The germline gives CDR1 MNHEY, CDR2 SVGEGT. The CDR3 here is CASSYEGYYEQYF. The CDR3 region has the DNA TGTGCCAGCAGTTATGAGGGCTACTACGAGCAGTACTTC.

The chain combines TRBV11-2 with TRBJ2-1; TRBD2 matches at 8 bases. After removal of 10 bases from V and 10 bases from J, the junction contained 9 bases not matched to a gene. The CDR3 contains 12 residues. Per the germline V gene, CDR1 is SGHAT and CDR2 is FQNNGV. The CDR3 bases are TGTGCCACCTCCCTCCCGGGAGGGGAGCAGTTCTTC. It encodes CATSLPGGEQFF.

The V and J genes are TRBV7-2 and TRBJ1-5, with unresolved D. The CDR3 length is 15 residues. Germline V gene sequence: CDR1 SGHTA, CDR2 FQGNSA. V was clipped by 2 bases and J by 4 bases, with 12 bases between them. The CDR3 sequence is CASSLYIERNQPQHF. DNA of the CDR3: TGTGCCAGCAGCTTATATATAGAAAGAAATCAGCCCCAGCATTTT.

This sequence joins TRBV7-2 and TRBJ2-3; 12 nucleotides align to TRBD2. Germline CDR1 is SGHTA and CDR2 is FQGNSA. The trim removed 1 base at V and 5 bases at J, leaving 10 bases unmatched. This CDR3 has 18 residues. In DNA form, the CDR3 reads TGTGCCAGCAGCTTAGTTCGGACTAGCGGGATCGCGGGAGATACGCAGTATTTT. Protein sequence: CASSLVRTSGIAGDTQYF.

The chain has TRBV19 and TRBJ2-1; a possible D gene is TRBD2 (6 bases). V lost 4 bases and J lost 3, with 13 bases in between. Germline V gene data show CDR1 as LNHDA and CDR2 as SQIVND (reference sequence). The CDR3 covers 15 residues. The CDR3, as DNA: TGTGCCAGTAGTAGTTGGCGGGATAACTACAATGAGCAGTTCTTC. Translation gives CASSSWRDNYNEQFF.

The gene calls are TRBV5-1 and TRBJ1-1, with 7 bases aligning to TRBD1. Trimming removed 4 bases from V and 2 bases from J; junction bases left unmatched: 5. Germline CDR1 SGHRS, CDR2 YFSETQ. The CDR3 is made up of 14 amino acids. The CDR3 nucleotides are TGCGCCAGCAGCCATGGACAGGCAAACACTGAAGCTTTCTTT. Encoded protein: CASSHGQANTEAFF. Full variable domain (rest looked up from reference TRBV5-1 and TRBJ1-1): KAGVTQTPRYLIKTRGQQVTLSCSPISGHRSVSWYQQTPGQGLQFLFEYFSETQRNKGNFPGRFSGRQFSNSRSEMNVSTLELGDSALYLCASSHGQANTEAFFGQGTRLTVV.

V gene TRBV5-8 combines with J gene TRBJ1-3; D might be TRBD1 (6 bases). V was pared by 5 bases and J by 0 bases, with 18 bases between. The CDR3 loop spans 17 amino acids. Germline V gives CDR1 SGHTS, CDR2 YDEGEE. The CDR3 region is CASSYALLQGSGNTIYF. DNA for the CDR3: TGTGCCAGCAGTTACGCTCTATTACAGGGCTCTGGAAACACCATATATTTT.

This clone has just one count. This chain joins TRBV24-1 and TRBJ1-2; 7 bases line up with TRBD1. Losses at the gene ends were 4 bases for V and 2 bases for J; bases not matched to a gene: 6. The CDR3 covers 15 residues. CDR1 is KGHDR and CDR2 is SFDVKD in the germline V gene. As DNA, the CDR3 is TGTGCCACCAGTGACGGTAACAGGGGAAACTATGGCTACACCTTC. Translated, it gives CATSDGNRGNYGYTF.

V usage is TRBV30 and J usage is TRBJ2-7; 7 bases agree with TRBD2. The junction had 4 bases not matched to a gene; V was cut back by 3 bases and J by 2 bases. The CDR3 has 13 amino acids. The germline V gene has CDR1 GTSNPN and CDR2 SVGIG (reference sequence). In nucleotides, the CDR3 is TGTGCCTGGAGGACACGGGGGGCCTACGAGCAGTACTTC. Amino acids: CAWRTRGAYEQYF.

This chain connects TRBV10-1 to TRBJ2-1, with TRBD1 as a possible D gene (7 bases). This CDR3 has 14 residues. Germline assignment: CDR1 WNHNN and CDR2 SYGVQD (reference sequence). V lost 6 bases, J lost 8 bases, and 17 bases lay in between. The CDR3 bases are TGCGCCAGCAGCGGGGGACAGAGACGGGATGAGCAGTTCTTC. This translates into CASSGGQRRDEQFF.

The chain couples TRBV7-8 to TRBJ2-5; D unclear. The CDR3 length is 14 residues. Germline assignment: CDR1 SGHVS and CDR2 FQNEAQ. Trimming removed 2 bases at V and 4 bases at J, with 11 bases between. The DNA of the CDR3 is TGTGCCAGCAGCTTACAACGGAGTACAGAGACCCAGTACTTC. This translates into CASSLQRSTETQYF. The full variable domain, rest sourced from reference TRBV7-8 and TRBJ2-5, is GAGVSQSPRYKVAKRGQDVALRCDPISGHVSLFWYQQALGQGPEFLTYFQNEAQLDKSGLPSDRFFAERPEGSVSTLKIQRTQQEDSAVYLCASSLQRSTETQYFGPGTRLLVL.

The chain has TRBV27 and TRBJ2-1; 14 positions agree with TRBD2. The V and J ends lost 8 bases and 3 bases, in that order; junction bases with no gene match: 9. The CDR3 length is 17 residues. Germline V lookup: CDR1 MNHEY, CDR2 SMNVEV (reference sequence). CDR3 region: CASSGTSGSPYYNEQFF. The CDR3 coding sequence is TGTGCCAGCTCTGGGACTAGCGGGAGCCCCTACTACAATGAGCAGTTCTTC.

The J gene is TRBJ1-2, the V gene TRBV27; weak D call: TRBD1 (5 bases). CDR3 length equals 14 residues. Trimming cost V 5 bases and J 4 bases, with 14 bases left between them. The V gene's germline CDR1 is MNHEY and CDR2 SMNVEV (reference sequence). CDR3 DNA: TGTGCCAGCAGTCCGCGGGGGGGGACCTATGGCTACACCTTC. It is translated as CASSPRGGTYGYTF.